Listed here are 6 T cell receptor beta chains from one sample, sequenced in a study of identical twins. TCRdb called the 5' RACE reads again in MiXCR, with one record for every CDR3 protein. The sample shows 200,000 to 250,000 distinct CDR3 sequences, 5.5% to 7.5% of them seen only once. These same data were also listed under a study on T cells expressing NK-cell markers.

The specimen was CD8+ T cells sorted from blood. The receptor set was obtained from a woman younger than 30 in good health.

This clonotype was recorded many times. The chain combines TRBV12-3 or TRBV12-4 with TRBJ1-5; D is unresolved. V lost 7 bases and J 2 bases, leaving 6 bases between the germline ends. The CDR3 length is 12 residues. CDR3 nucleotide sequence: TGTGCCAGCATGACTGGCAATCAGCCCCAGCATTTT. This codes for CASMTGNQPQHF.

The table lists this clonotype with a few counts. CDR3 nucleotides: TGCAGTGCTAGAGATCTAGGGGGGGAGGCAAAAGAGACCCAGTACTTC. Translation gives CSARDLGGEAKETQYF. The rearrangement links TRBV20-1 to TRBJ2-5, with D tentatively TRBD2 (7 bases). The CDR3 spans 16 residues. Trimming removed 0 bases at V and 3 bases at J, with 17 bases between. CDR1 and CDR2 from the germline V gene are DFQATT and SNEGSKA (reference sequence).

The chain carries TRBV9 and TRBJ2-1, with 10 bases that match TRBD2. The CDR3 length is 15 residues. With V trimmed by 4 bases and J by 8 bases, 9 bases remained unmatched. CDR1 SGDLS and CDR2 YYNGEE come from the germline V gene. CDR3 DNA: TGTGCCAGCAGCACCAAGCGGGAGGGCGGACATGAGCAGTTCTTC. This encodes CASSTKREGGHEQFF.

This clonotype has more than one count but fewer than ten. The chain has TRBV27 and TRBJ2-7; 12 bases line up with TRBD2. CDR1 MNHEY and CDR2 SMNVEV come from the germline V gene (reference sequence). Unmatched junction bases numbered 8, after V lost 5 bases and J lost 6 bases. CDR3 length: 15 amino acids. CDR3 amino acids: CASSPMTSGSLEQYF. The CDR3 DNA is TGTGCCAGCAGTCCAATGACTAGCGGGAGCCTCGAGCAGTACTTC.

This clonotype turned up a few times. The V call is TRBV5-6, the J call TRBJ1-1; 7 bases agree with TRBD1. Germline loops: CDR1 SGHDT, CDR2 YYEEEE. The CDR3 contains 11 residues. The V segment lost 0 bases and the J segment 10 bases; nucleotides outside the gene matches: 0. Written as DNA, the CDR3 is TGTGCCAGCAGCTTGGGGACAGGAGCTTTCTTT. Translation gives CASSLGTGAFF.

V usage is TRBV4-3 and J usage is TRBJ1-2; D gene uncertain. CDR1 and CDR2 from the germline V gene are LGHNA and YSLEER. The CDR3 is 14 amino acids. The ends were cut back, 0 bases at V and 1 base at J, with 6 bases in the middle. In DNA, the CDR3 is TGCGCCAGCAGCCAAGAGAGCAGTAACTATGGCTACACCTTC. Protein: CASSQESSNYGYTF.